What follows are 17 T cell receptor beta chains derived from one specimen sequenced in a study of blood T cell repertoires in COVID-19. Produced via immunoSEQ multiplex PCR; TCRdb's table is partial and in-frame only. The sample lists over 200,000 clones, roughly 80% occurring once. Sequenced material: peripheral blood. These receptors were taken from a woman of 80 years or more with active or convalescent COVID-19.

The rearrangement links TRBV15 to TRBJ1-6, with 9 bases lining up with TRBD1. With 0 bases clipped from V and 10 bases from J, the junction kept 10 bases outside the gene matches. Germline CDR1 reads LNHNV; CDR2 reads YYDKDF (reference sequence). This CDR3 is 17 amino acids long. The CDR3 protein is CATSRDLTGTGNSPLHF. Here the CDR3 DNA reads TGTGCCACCAGCAGAGACCTTACCGGGACAGGGAACTCACCCCTCCACTTT.

This chain links TRBV3-1 (or the pseudogene TRBV3-2) with TRBJ2-7, with 8 bases matching TRBD2. Germline values: CDR1 LGHDT, CDR2 YNNKEL (reference sequence). The trim removed 0 bases at V and 2 bases at J, leaving 6 bases unmatched. This CDR3 contains 16 residues. CDR3 nucleotide sequence: TGTGCCAGCAGCCAAGATCGGGGGGGTCGGACCTACGAGCAGTACTTC. Translation gives CASSQDRGGRTYEQYF.

The J gene is TRBJ2-5, the V gene TRBV5-4; D not certain. Germline V lookup: CDR1 SGHNT, CDR2 YYREEE (reference sequence). Between the trimmed V and J ends, which lost 1 base and 0 bases, there was a span of 7 bases. This CDR3 is built from 14 residues. CDR3: CASSLYRNQETQYF. The CDR3 DNA is TGTGCCAGCAGCTTGTACAGAAACCAAGAGACCCAGTACTTC.

The rearrangement uses TRBV9 and TRBJ2-2; 7 bases are shared with TRBD2. CDR1 is SGDLS and CDR2 is YYNGEE in the germline V gene. The CDR3 runs 16 residues. Trimming at V came to 3 bases and at J to 5 bases, leaving 10 bases not matched to a gene. CDR3 bases: TGTGCCAGCAGCGCGACCGGGACTATCCGAACCGGGGAGCTGTTTTTT. Encoded protein: CASSATGTIRTGELFF.

The chain couples TRBV7-9 to TRBJ2-5, with 11 bases identical to TRBD2. The CDR3 has 17 amino acids. Losses at the gene ends were 1 base for V and 1 base for J; bases not matched to a gene: 5. Germline-derived CDR1 and CDR2 are SEHNR and FQNEAQ (reference sequence). The CDR3 loop reads CASSLGASGGPQETQYF. The CDR3 DNA follows: TGTGCCAGCAGCTTAGGGGCTAGCGGGGGGCCCCAAGAGACCCAGTACTTC. Together with reference TRBV7-9 and TRBJ2-5, the CDR3 gives the full variable domain: DTGVSQNPRHKITKRGQNVTFRCDPISEHNRLYWYRQTLGQGPEFLTYFQNEAQLEKSRLLSDRFSAERPKGSFSTLEIQRTEQGDSAMYLCASSLGASGGPQETQYFGPGTRLLVL.

This clone has a single count. V usage is TRBV24-1 and J usage is TRBJ2-4, with D perhaps matching TRBD2 (6 bases). Germline V gene lookup returns CDR1 KGHDR and CDR2 SFDVKD. V dropped 4 bases and J dropped 4 bases, with 10 bases sitting between them. The CDR3 runs 14 residues. The CDR3 coding sequence is TGTGCCACCAGTGAAGGTGGAGGGAAAAACATTCAGTACTTC. Amino acid sequence: CATSEGGGKNIQYF.

The chain has TRBV20-1 and TRBJ1-5, with a possible D match to TRBD1 (5 bases). V lost 3 bases, J lost 3 bases, and 9 bases lay in between. The CDR3 spans 13 residues. Per germline, CDR1 DFQATT and CDR2 SNEGSKA (reference sequence). DNA of the CDR3: TGCAGTGCTAGTAGGGGATCCAATCAGCCCCAGCATTTT. Translated, it gives CSASRGSNQPQHF.

The chain couples TRBV28 to TRBJ1-5; D is possibly TRBD1 (6 bases). The germline gives CDR1 MDHEN, CDR2 SYDVKM. Trimming stripped 3 bases from V and 7 bases from J, with 13 bases between. The CDR3 is made up of 14 amino acids. CDR3: CASSFTRGGQPQHF. The CDR3 nucleotides read TGTGCCAGCAGTTTCACCAGGGGCGGGCAGCCCCAGCATTTT.

The chain combines TRBV25-1 with TRBJ2-1, with a tentative D call TRBD2 (7 bases). The CDR3 runs 17 residues. V lost 3 bases and J 2 bases, leaving 17 bases between the germline ends. Germline V gene lookup returns CDR1 MGHDK and CDR2 SYGVNS. The CDR3 DNA is TGTGCCAGCAGTGACACGATGGGGGGGGGCCCCTACAATGAGCAGTTCTTC. Translated, it gives CASSDTMGGGPYNEQFF. The full variable domain, rest sourced from reference TRBV25-1 and TRBJ2-1, is EADIYQTPRYLVIGTGKKITLECSQTMGHDKMYWYQQDPGMELHLIHYSYGVNSTEKGDLSSESTVSRIRTEHFPLTLESARPSHTSQYLCASSDTMGGGPYNEQFFGPGTRLTVL.

This rearrangement joins TRBV7-9 to TRBJ1-2; D call uncertain. Looked up from germline, CDR1 is SEHNR and CDR2 is FQNEAQ (reference sequence). The CDR3 covers 12 residues. The ends were cut back, 4 bases at V and 6 bases at J, with 9 bases in the middle. CDR3 bases: TGTGCCAGCAGCTCTAGCGTGAATGGCTACACCTTC. Its translation is CASSSSVNGYTF. Full variable domain (outside the CDR3, taken from reference TRBV7-9 and TRBJ1-2): DTGVSQNPRHKITKRGQNVTFRCDPISEHNRLYWYRQTLGQGPEFLTYFQNEAQLEKSRLLSDRFSAERPKGSFSTLEIQRTEQGDSAMYLCASSSSVNGYTFGSGTRLTVV.

This chain connects TRBV4-2 to TRBJ1-1, with D uncertain. Looked up from germline, CDR1 is LGHNA and CDR2 is YNFKEQ. Trimming took off 8 bases at V and 4 bases at J, with 14 bases between the two ends. This CDR3 has 13 amino acids. The CDR3 DNA follows: TGTGCCAGCGTTGGGGAGTGGTCCACTGAAGCTTTCTTT. Translation: CASVGEWSTEAFF.

This clone showed up just a few times. The chain carries TRBV7-2 and TRBJ2-7; no firm D call. The germline V and J ends were trimmed by 5 bases and 1 base, with 12 bases remaining between them. The CDR3 length is 14 residues. Germline V lookup: CDR1 SGHTA, CDR2 FQGNSA. The CDR3, as DNA: TGTGCCAGCAGCCCCTCCTACCGTTCCTACGAGCAGTACTTC. This encodes CASSPSYRSYEQYF.

This clone was picked up a small number of times. The genes are TRBV19 and TRBJ1-5; the D gene is possibly TRBD1 (6 bases). The CDR3 totals 17 residues. CDR1 is LNHDA and CDR2 is SQIVND in the germline V gene (reference sequence). The germline V and J ends were trimmed by 6 bases and 1 base, with 19 bases remaining between them. The CDR3: CASRSAWITGSNQPQHF. Written as DNA, the CDR3 is TGTGCCAGTAGATCAGCCTGGATTACAGGGAGCAATCAGCCCCAGCATTTT.

The V gene is TRBV9, the J gene TRBJ2-7, with 10 bases matching TRBD2. The germline V gene encodes CDR1 SGDLS and CDR2 YYNGEE. The CDR3 sequence is 16 residues long. With V trimmed by 4 bases and J by 3 bases, 10 bases remained unmatched. In DNA, the CDR3 is TGTGCCAGCAGCCCCGGGCTAGCGGGGGAAGGCTACGAGCAGTACTTC. Translation gives CASSPGLAGEGYEQYF.

The rearrangement joins TRBV7-2 to TRBJ1-5; TRBD1 matches 7 bases. Germline CDR1 is SGHTA and CDR2 is FQGNSA. This CDR3 contains 15 residues. The junction had 7 bases not matched to a gene; V was cut back by 2 bases and J by 6 bases. As DNA, the CDR3 is TGTGCCAGCAGCTTAAGACGGACAGGTGGTCAGCCCCAGCATTTT. This sequence encodes CASSLRRTGGQPQHF.

V usage is TRBV18 and J usage is TRBJ1-6; TRBD1 is a possible D gene (6 bases). Germline CDR1 KGHSH, CDR2 LQKENI. V gave up 5 bases and J gave up 0 bases, with 17 bases separating them. This CDR3 region has 18 residues. CDR3 sequence (DNA): TGTGCCAGCTCATATAGCGGGGGCTCCAGCTCCTATAATTCACCCCTCCACTTT. This codes for CASSYSGGSSSYNSPLHF. The complete variable domain, with remaining parts taken from reference TRBV18 and TRBJ1-6, reads NAGVMQNPRHLVRRRGQEARLRCSPMKGHSHVYWYRQLPEEGLKFMVYLQKENIIDESGMPKERFSAEFPKEGPSILRIQQVVRGDSAAYFCASSYSGGSSSYNSPLHFGNGTRLTVT.

In its sample, this clone was seen once. The CDR3 here is CASSARQGLSNQPQHF. CDR3 nucleotides: TGTGCCAGCAGTGCACGACAGGGACTTAGCAATCAGCCCCAGCATTTT. The V call is TRBV6-2 or TRBV6-3, the J call TRBJ1-5; TRBD1 matches at 7 bases. Germline CDR1 and CDR2: MNHEY and SVGEGT. V shed 5 bases, J shed 0 bases, and the junction held 7 bases outside the gene matches. This CDR3 comprises 16 residues.